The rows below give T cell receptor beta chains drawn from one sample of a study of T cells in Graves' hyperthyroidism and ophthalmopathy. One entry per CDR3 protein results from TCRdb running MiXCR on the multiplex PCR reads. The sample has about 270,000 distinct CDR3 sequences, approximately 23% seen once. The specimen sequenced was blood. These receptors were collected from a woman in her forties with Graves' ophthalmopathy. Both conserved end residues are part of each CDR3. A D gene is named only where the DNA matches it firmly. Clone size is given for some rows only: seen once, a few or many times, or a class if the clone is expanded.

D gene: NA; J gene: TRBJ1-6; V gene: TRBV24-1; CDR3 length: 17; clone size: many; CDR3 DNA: TGTGCCGGACTCCGCTGGGGCGAATCCTCCTATAATTCACCCCTCCACTTT; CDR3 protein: CAGLRWGESSYNSPLHF
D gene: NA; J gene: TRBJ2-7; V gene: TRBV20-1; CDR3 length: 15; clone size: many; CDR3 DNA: TGCAGTGCTAGGGGGGGGGCCCTAAAGACCTACGAGCAGTACTTC; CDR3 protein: CSARGGALKTYEQYF
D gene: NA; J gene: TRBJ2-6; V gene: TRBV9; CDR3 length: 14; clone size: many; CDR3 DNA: TGTGCCAGCAGCGTCGGGGTCGGGGCCAACGTCCTGACTTTC; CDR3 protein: CASSVGVGANVLTF
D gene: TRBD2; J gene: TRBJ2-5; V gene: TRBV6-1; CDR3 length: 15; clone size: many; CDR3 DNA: TGTGCCAGCGGCCTCCTAATTGTTAGCGGGGAGACCCAGTACTTC; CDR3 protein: CASGLLIVSGETQYF
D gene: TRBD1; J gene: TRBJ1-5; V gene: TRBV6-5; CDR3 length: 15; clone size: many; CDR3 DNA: TGTGCCAGCAGTTCTTACTCGACAGGGAATCAGCCCCAGCATTTT; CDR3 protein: CASSSYSTGNQPQHF
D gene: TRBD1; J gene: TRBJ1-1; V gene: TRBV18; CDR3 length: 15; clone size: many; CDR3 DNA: TGTGCCAGCGACCGAGGGGGACAGGGGAACACTGAAGCTTTCTTT; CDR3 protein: CASDRGGQGNTEAFF
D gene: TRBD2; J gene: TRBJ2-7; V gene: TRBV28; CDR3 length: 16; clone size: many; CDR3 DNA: TGTGCCAGCAGTCCGCCACCGGGACTAGCGGTGTACGAGCAGTACTTC; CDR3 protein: CASSPPPGLAVYEQYF
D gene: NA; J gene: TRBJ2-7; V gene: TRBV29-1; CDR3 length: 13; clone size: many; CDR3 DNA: TGCAGCGTCCGCCAGCGCCTCACCTACGAGCAGTACTTC; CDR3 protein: CSVRQRLTYEQYF
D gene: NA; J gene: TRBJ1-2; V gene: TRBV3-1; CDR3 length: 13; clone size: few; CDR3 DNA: TGTGCCAGCAGCCAAGCCAGGGGCTATGGCTACACCTTC; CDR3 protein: CASSQARGYGYTF
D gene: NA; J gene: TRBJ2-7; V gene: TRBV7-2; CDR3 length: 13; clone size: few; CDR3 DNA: TGTGCCAGCAGCCTGGGTGTCTCTGGGGAGCAGTACTTC; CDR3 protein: CASSLGVSGEQYF
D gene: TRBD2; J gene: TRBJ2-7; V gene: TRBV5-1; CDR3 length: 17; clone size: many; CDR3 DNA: TGCGCCAGCAGCTCATGGACTAGCGGGAGAGAGGTCTACGAGCAGTACTTC; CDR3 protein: CASSSWTSGREVYEQYF
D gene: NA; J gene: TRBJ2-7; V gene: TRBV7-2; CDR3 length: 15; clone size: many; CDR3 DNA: TGTGCCAGCAGCTTATCGGGCGGGTTAGCTGGGGAGCAGTACTTC; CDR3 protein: CASSLSGGLAGEQYF
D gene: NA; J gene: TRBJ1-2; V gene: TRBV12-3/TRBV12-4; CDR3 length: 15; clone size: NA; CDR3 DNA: TGTGCCAGCAGCCGGGACGGCTCAATCAACTATGGCTACACCTTC; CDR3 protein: CASSRDGSINYGYTF
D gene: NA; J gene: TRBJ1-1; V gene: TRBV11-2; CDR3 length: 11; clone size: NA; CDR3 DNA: TGTGCCAGCAGCTTAGCAGGGGCAGCTTTCTTT; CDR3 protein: CASSLAGAAFF
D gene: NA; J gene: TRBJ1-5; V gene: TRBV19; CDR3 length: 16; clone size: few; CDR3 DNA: TGTGCCAGTAGTATTCTTCCCGGGACACTCAATCAGCCCCAGCATTTT; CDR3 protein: CASSILPGTLNQPQHF
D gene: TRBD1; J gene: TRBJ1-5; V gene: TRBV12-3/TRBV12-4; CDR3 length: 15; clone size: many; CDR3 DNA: TGTGCCAGCAGTCAGGACAGGGGTCTAAATCAGCCCCAGCATTTT; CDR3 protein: CASSQDRGLNQPQHF
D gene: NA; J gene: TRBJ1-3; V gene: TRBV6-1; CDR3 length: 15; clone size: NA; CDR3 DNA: TGTGCCAGCACCTCAAGCCCGGGCTCTGGAAACACCATATATTTT; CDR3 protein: CASTSSPGSGNTIYF
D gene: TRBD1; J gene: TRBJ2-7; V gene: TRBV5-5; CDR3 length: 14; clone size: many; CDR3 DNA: TGTGCCAGCAGCAGGGACAGGGGGCTTCGCGAGCAGTACTTC; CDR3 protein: CASSRDRGLREQYF
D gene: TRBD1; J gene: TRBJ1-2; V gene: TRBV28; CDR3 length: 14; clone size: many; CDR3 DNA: TGTGCCAGCAGTCCTCCGACAGGGGCCGGTGGCTACACCTTC; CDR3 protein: CASSPPTGAGGYTF
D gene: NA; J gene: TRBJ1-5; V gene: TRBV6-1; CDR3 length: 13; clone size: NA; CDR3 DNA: TGTGCCACCGGGAGTAGGGGCAATCAGCCCCAGCATTTT; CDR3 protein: CATGSRGNQPQHF
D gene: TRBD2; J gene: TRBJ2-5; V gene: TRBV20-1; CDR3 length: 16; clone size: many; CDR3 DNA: TGCAGTGCTAGAGATCCAGGGCTAGCGGGAGCAGAGACCCAGTACTTC; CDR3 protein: CSARDPGLAGAETQYF
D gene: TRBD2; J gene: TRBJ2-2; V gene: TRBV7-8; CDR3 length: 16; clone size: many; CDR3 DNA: TGTGCCAGCAGCCATTGGGGACTAGCTAACACCGGGGAGCTGTTTTTT; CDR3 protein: CASSHWGLANTGELFF
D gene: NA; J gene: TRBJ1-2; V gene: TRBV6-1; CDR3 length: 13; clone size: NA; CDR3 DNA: TGTGCCAGCAGTGAAGGACGGACTATGGGCTACACCTTC; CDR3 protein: CASSEGRTMGYTF
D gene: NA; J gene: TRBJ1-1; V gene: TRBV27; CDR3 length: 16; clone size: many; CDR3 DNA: TGTGCCAGCAGTTTATTTCTGGGGGCGGGTATCACTGAAGCTTTCTTT; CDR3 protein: CASSLFLGAGITEAFF
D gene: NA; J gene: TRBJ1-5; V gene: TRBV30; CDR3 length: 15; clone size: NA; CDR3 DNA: TGTGCCTGGAGCGAAGGGGTAGGGAGCAATCAGCCCCAGCATTTT; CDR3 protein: CAWSEGVGSNQPQHF
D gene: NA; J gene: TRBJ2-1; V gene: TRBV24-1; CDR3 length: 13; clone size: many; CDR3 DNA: TGTGCCACCAGTGATTCGGTAGGGAATGAGCAGTTCTTC; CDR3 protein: CATSDSVGNEQFF
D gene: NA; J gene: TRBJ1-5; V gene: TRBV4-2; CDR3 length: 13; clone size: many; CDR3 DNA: TGTGCCAGCAGCCAAGATCGGGTGGCGCCCCAGCATTTT; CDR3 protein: CASSQDRVAPQHF
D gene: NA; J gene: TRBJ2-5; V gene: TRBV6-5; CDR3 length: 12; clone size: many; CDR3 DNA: TGTGCCAGCAGTTTGTACCAAGAGACCCAGTACTTC; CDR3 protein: CASSLYQETQYF
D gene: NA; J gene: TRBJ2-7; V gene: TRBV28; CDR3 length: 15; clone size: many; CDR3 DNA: TGTGCCAGCAGTTTATTAGCGGACCTGACCTACGAGCAGTACTTC; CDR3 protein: CASSLLADLTYEQYF
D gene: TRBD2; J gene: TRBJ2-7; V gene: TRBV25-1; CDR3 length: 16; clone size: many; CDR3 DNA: TGTGCCAGCAGTACCTCCGGGACTAGCGGGATATACGAGCAGTACTTC; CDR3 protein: CASSTSGTSGIYEQYF
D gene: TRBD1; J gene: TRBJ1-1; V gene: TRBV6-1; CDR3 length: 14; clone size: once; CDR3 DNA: TGTGCCAGCAGAGTGGACAGGGCGGGCTCTGAAGCTTTCTTT; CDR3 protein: CASRVDRAGSEAFF